This TCR beta chain is drawn from a study of cytomegalovirus exposure and HLA in healthy donors. The CDR3 is 15 residues long. Germline-derived CDR1 and CDR2 are SNHLY and FYNNEI. V shed 5 bases and J 5 bases; nucleotides not matched to a gene: 11. Use of 60 Vbeta and 13 Jbeta primers characterized the PCR. The repertoire was sequenced with immunoSEQ multiplex PCR; TCRdb's copy has only in-frame clones and lacks some. Among roughly 100,000 clones listed, approximately 64% were seen once. The V gene is TRBV2, the J gene TRBJ2-7; 8 nucleotides match TRBD1. This receptor was obtained from a boy between 10 and 17 years old in good health and CMV-seropositive. What was sequenced was PBMCs. CDR3 amino acids: CASSQFRTGLDEQYF. In DNA, the CDR3 is TGTGCCAGCAGTCAGTTCCGGACAGGGTTGGACGAGCAGTACTTC. Together with reference TRBV2 and TRBJ2-7, the CDR3 gives the full variable domain: EPEVTQTPSHQVTQMGQEVILRCVPISNHLYFYWYRQILGQKVEFLVSFYNNEISEKSEIFDDQFSVERPDGSNFTLKIRSTKLEDSAMYFCASSQFRTGLDEQYFGPGTRLTVT.